The 6 T cell receptor beta chains presented below share a single source sample, sequenced in a study of CD8 T cells in ankylosing spondylitis. Whole-study findings and limits: There was a TCR beta motif, made of several highly homologous variants, that appeared characteristic of ankylosing spondylitis blood.

These receptors are not linked to any known antigen. TCRdb fed the 5' RACE reads into MiXCR, producing one record per CDR3 protein. This sample has hundreds of thousands of distinct CDR3 sequences; over 9.5% occur once, and the top ten carry 6.5% to 7%. Sequencing was carried out using blood, either unsorted or a sorted T cell fraction (not recorded which). The receptors shown here come from a male donor with ankylosing spondylitis.

The rearrangement links TRBV5-4 to TRBJ1-1; a possible D gene is TRBD1 (6 bases). CDR3 size: 15 residues. The V and J ends lost 4 bases and 5 bases respectively, with 18 bases between them. Germline CDR1 is SGHNT and CDR2 is YYREEE (reference sequence). This chain's CDR3 is CASSPGGGRRTEAFF. The CDR3 bases are TGTGCCAGCAGCCCCGGAGGGGGGCGGAGGACTGAAGCTTTCTTT.

The chain recombines TRBV20-1 with TRBJ2-5; possibly TRBD1 or TRBD2 for D (5 bases each). The CDR3 has 16 amino acids. V lost 0 bases, J lost 4 bases, and 18 bases lay in between. Germline V gives CDR1 DFQATT, CDR2 SNEGSKA (reference sequence). Here the CDR3 reads CSARDLALGGGETQYF. The CDR3 DNA reads as TGCAGTGCTAGAGACCTAGCCTTGGGTGGGGGAGAGACCCAGTACTTC.

There are a few counts of this clonotype. The chain carries TRBV27 and TRBJ2-1, with D tentatively TRBD2 (5 bases). The V gene's germline CDR1 is MNHEY and CDR2 SMNVEV (reference sequence). The CDR3 runs to 14 residues. Trimming shortened V by 7 bases and J by 6 bases, and 16 bases separated the two germline ends. CDR3 loop: CASKRKPYFNEQFF. As DNA, the CDR3 is TGTGCCAGCAAGCGGAAGCCCTATTTCAATGAGCAGTTCTTC.

As regards this clonotype: A much larger clone differs from this one at a single base, so this may be a read error. The V and J genes are TRBV5-6 and TRBJ2-7; unclear D gene. Trimming stripped 7 bases from V and 5 bases from J, with 16 bases between. This CDR3 region has 13 residues. CDR1 is SGHDT and CDR2 is YYEEEE in the germline V gene. The CDR3: CASGYGPTDEQYF. The CDR3 DNA follows: TGTGCCAGCGGCTACGGGCCGACCGACGAGCAGTACTTC.

This clonotype has at least ten counts. The chain employs TRBV29-1 and TRBJ2-3; tentative D call: TRBD1 (5 bases). The germline gives CDR1 SQVTM, CDR2 ANQGSEA. The length of the CDR3 is 13 residues. Trimming removed 4 bases at V and 0 bases at J, with 8 bases between. The CDR3 DNA sequence: TGCAGCGTTGGGACATCTAGCACAGATACGCAGTATTTT. Protein product: CSVGTSSTDTQYF.

This clonotype was detected a few times. This chain links TRBV3-1 with TRBJ2-1, with 7 bases that match TRBD2. Germline CDR1 is LGHDT and CDR2 is YNNKEL (reference sequence). Trimming took 4 bases from V and 4 from J; bases not matched to a gene: 7. This CDR3 is 15 amino acids long. The DNA for the CDR3 is TGTGCCAGCAGCCTGGGGACTAACCGATACAATGAGCAGTTCTTC. It yields the protein CASSLGTNRYNEQFF.